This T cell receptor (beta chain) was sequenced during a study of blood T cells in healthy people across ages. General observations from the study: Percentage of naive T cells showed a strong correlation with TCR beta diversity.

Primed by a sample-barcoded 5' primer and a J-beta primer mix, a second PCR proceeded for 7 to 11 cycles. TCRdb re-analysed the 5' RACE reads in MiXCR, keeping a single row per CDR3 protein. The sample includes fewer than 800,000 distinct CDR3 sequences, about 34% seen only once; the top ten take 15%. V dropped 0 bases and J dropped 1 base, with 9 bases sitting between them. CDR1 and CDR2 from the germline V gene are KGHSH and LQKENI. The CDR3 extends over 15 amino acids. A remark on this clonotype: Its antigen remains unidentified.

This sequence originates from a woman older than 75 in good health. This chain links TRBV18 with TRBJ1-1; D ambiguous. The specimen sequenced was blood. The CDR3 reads CASSPPPRQNTEAFF. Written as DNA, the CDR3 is TGTGCCAGCTCACCACCGCCCCGACAGAACACTGAAGCTTTCTTT. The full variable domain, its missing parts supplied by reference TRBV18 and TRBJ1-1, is NAGVMQNPRHLVRRRGQEARLRCSPMKGHSHVYWYRQLPEEGLKFMVYLQKENIIDESGMPKERFSAEFPKEGPSILRIQQVVRGDSAAYFCASSPPPRQNTEAFFGQGTRLTVV.